Listed here are 6 T cell receptor beta chains from one sample, sequenced in a study of blood T cells in healthy people across ages. Together with a sample-barcoded 5' primer, a J-beta primer mix was included in a second PCR lasting about 6 to 11 cycles. MiXCR, applied by TCRdb to the 5' RACE reads, yields one record per CDR3 protein. The table records about 640,000 distinct CDR3 sequences, 58% of them present only once. The material sequenced was blood. The source is a man aged 60 to 75 in good health.

The V call is TRBV5-1, the J call TRBJ2-3; D ambiguous. The CDR3 loop spans 14 amino acids. CDR1 is SGHRS and CDR2 is YFSETQ in the germline V gene. V lost 3 bases and J lost 2, with 10 bases in between. This CDR3 reads CASSSRRLTDTQYF. CDR3 DNA: TGCGCCAGCAGCTCCCGTCGTCTCACAGATACGCAGTATTTT.

The chain couples TRBV28 to TRBJ1-6; perhaps TRBD1 as D (5 bases). Germline assignment: CDR1 MDHEN and CDR2 SYDVKM. The CDR3 contains 15 residues. Trimming took 6 bases from V and 6 from J, leaving 15 bases between them. CDR3 sequence: CASRPSGTGNSPLHF. CDR3 bases: TGTGCCAGCAGGCCCTCCGGGACGGGTAATTCACCCCTCCACTTT.

The V gene is TRBV5-1, the J gene TRBJ2-3; D might be TRBD1 (5 bases). The CDR3 spans 16 residues. V dropped 0 bases and J dropped 3 bases, with 14 bases sitting between them. Per germline, CDR1 SGHRS and CDR2 YFSETQ. The CDR3 here is CASSLAGRVMTDTQYF. CDR3 nucleotides: TGCGCCAGCAGCTTGGCCGGCAGGGTGATGACAGATACGCAGTATTTT.

The chain employs TRBV24-1 and TRBJ2-3; tentatively, D is TRBD2 (6 bases). V was pared by 3 bases and J by 3 bases, with 9 bases between. Germline V CDR1 and CDR2: KGHDR, SFDVKD. This CDR3 comprises 14 residues. CDR3 sequence (DNA): TGTGCCACCAGTGATCCCCGGGGGACAGATACGCAGTATTTT. Amino acids: CATSDPRGTDTQYF.

The chain couples TRBV4-2 to TRBJ2-2; 10 bases agree with TRBD2. The V gene end was trimmed by 4 bases and the J gene end by 3 bases; junction bases not matched to a gene: 8. CDR1 is LGHNA, CDR2 YNFKEQ, per germline. The CDR3 loop spans 17 amino acids. As DNA, the CDR3 is TGTGCCAGCAGCCTGCCGAGCGGGGGGGCAGACACCGGGGAGCTGTTTTTT. This encodes CASSLPSGGADTGELFF.

The chain carries TRBV6-5 and TRBJ2-1, with 10 bases aligning to TRBD1. Looked up from germline, CDR1 is MNHEY and CDR2 is SVGAGI. The CDR3 is made up of 15 amino acids. With V trimmed by 4 bases and J by 4 bases, 4 bases remained unmatched. The CDR3, as DNA: TGTGCCAGCAGTTCCCGGGACAGGGGTTACAATGAGCAGTTCTTC. Its translation is CASSSRDRGYNEQFF.